The 15 T cell receptor beta chains in this list originate from one sample, sequenced in a study of T cells after yellow fever vaccination. TCRdb re-called the 5' RACE reads through MiXCR, storing one row per CDR3 protein. The sample records nearly 350,000 distinct CDR3 sequences, 7% to 10% being singletons. Specimen: PBMCs, collected more than 40 days after the first yellow fever vaccination. The source of these receptors is a man between 18 and 29 years old who received the YFV17D yellow fever vaccine.

The gene calls are TRBV7-9 and TRBJ2-3, with D maybe TRBD2 (5 bases). Germline values: CDR1 SEHNR, CDR2 FQNEAQ (reference sequence). Trimming shortened V by 4 bases and J by 6 bases, and 14 bases separated the two germline ends. This CDR3 comprises 14 residues. In DNA form, the CDR3 reads TGTGCCAGCAGCTCAATCGGGATGCGGGATACGCAGTATTTT. Amino acids: CASSSIGMRDTQYF.

This sequence joins TRBV20-1 and TRBJ1-4; tentatively, D is TRBD1 (6 bases). The CDR3 has 14 residues. The V end was cut by 2 bases, the J end by 7 bases, with 14 bases between. Per germline, CDR1 DFQATT and CDR2 SNEGSKA (reference sequence). The CDR3: CSARRTAGGEKLFF. In DNA form, the CDR3 reads TGCAGTGCTAGAAGGACAGCTGGAGGTGAAAAACTGTTTTTT.

This clonotype occurred a few times. J is TRBJ2-3 and V is TRBV5-1, with D perhaps being TRBD1 or TRBD2 (5 bases each). Germline CDR1 and CDR2: SGHRS and YFSETQ. The CDR3 consists of 16 residues. The V end lost 4 bases, the J end lost 0 bases, and 15 bases lay between the germline ends. The CDR3, as DNA: TGCGCCAGCAGCCCCCGGACGGGGCGTAGCACAGATACGCAGTATTTT. Translating it yields CASSPRTGRSTDTQYF. Supplemented by reference TRBV5-1 and TRBJ2-3, the full variable domain reads KAGVTQTPRYLIKTRGQQVTLSCSPISGHRSVSWYQQTPGQGLQFLFEYFSETQRNKGNFPGRFSGRQFSNSRSEMNVSTLELGDSALYLCASSPRTGRSTDTQYFGPGTRLTVL.

The chain combines TRBV29-1 with TRBJ1-5; maybe TRBD1 (6 bases). This CDR3 has 13 amino acids. The V and J ends lost 4 bases and 3 bases respectively, with 10 bases between them. Germline V CDR1 and CDR2: SQVTM, ANQGSEA. CDR3 nucleotides: TGCAGCGTTGTACAGGGCCTCAATCAGCCCCAGCATTTT. Its protein product is CSVVQGLNQPQHF.

This sequence joins TRBV5-1 and TRBJ2-2; the D is unclear. The V end lost 5 bases, the J end lost 1 base, and 6 bases lay between the germline ends. Germline V gene lookup returns CDR1 SGHRS and CDR2 YFSETQ. CDR3 length: 13 residues. Here the CDR3 reads CASSWGNTGELFF. CDR3 coding DNA: TGCGCCAGCAGTTGGGGGAACACCGGGGAGCTGTTTTTT. Variable domain in full (rest from reference TRBV5-1 and TRBJ2-2): KAGVTQTPRYLIKTRGQQVTLSCSPISGHRSVSWYQQTPGQGLQFLFEYFSETQRNKGNFPGRFSGRQFSNSRSEMNVSTLELGDSALYLCASSWGNTGELFFGEGSRLTVL.

This clonotype was observed a handful of times. The CDR3 reads CASSLGTGDSTEAFF. In DNA form, the CDR3 reads TGCGCCAGCAGCTTGGGGACAGGGGATAGCACTGAAGCTTTCTTT. The chain is built from TRBV5-1 and TRBJ1-1; 9 positions agree with TRBD1. The CDR3 consists of 15 residues. Germline V gene data show CDR1 as SGHRS and CDR2 as YFSETQ. V gave up 0 bases and J gave up 4 bases; unmatched junction bases: 4. The full variable domain, with the rest looked up from reference TRBV5-1 and TRBJ1-1, is KAGVTQTPRYLIKTRGQQVTLSCSPISGHRSVSWYQQTPGQGLQFLFEYFSETQRNKGNFPGRFSGRQFSNSRSEMNVSTLELGDSALYLCASSLGTGDSTEAFFGQGTRLTVV.

This clonotype was seen a few times. The chain employs TRBV6-4 and TRBJ2-1; perhaps TRBD2 as D (5 bases). This CDR3 is built from 12 residues. Germline V CDR1 and CDR2: MRHNA, SNTAGT. V lost 4 bases and J 7 bases, leaving 8 bases between the germline ends. The CDR3 region is CASSGTGNEQFF. CDR3 nucleotides: TGTGCCAGCAGTGGCACGGGGAATGAGCAGTTCTTC.

This clonotype was counted only a few times. As DNA, the CDR3 is TGTGCCACCAGTGATCCCGGGGGGGCCGGTGAGCAGTTCTTC. Protein sequence: CATSDPGGAGEQFF. The genes are TRBV24-1 and TRBJ2-1, with TRBD2 matching over 8 bases. Germline V CDR1 and CDR2: KGHDR, SFDVKD. This CDR3 spans 14 amino acids. With V trimmed by 3 bases and J by 9 bases, 6 bases remained unmatched.

This clonotype was seen ten or more times. The chain uses TRBV6-5 and TRBJ1-1; D not certain. CDR3 length: 17 amino acids. CDR1 is MNHEY and CDR2 is SVGAGI in the germline V gene. The V end was cut by 0 bases, the J end by 7 bases, with 21 bases between. The CDR3 reads CASSYSVVVPISLEAFF. The CDR3 DNA is TGTGCCAGCAGTTACTCGGTTGTGGTCCCTATTTCCCTTGAAGCTTTCTTT.

This clonotype was seen only a few times. This chain connects TRBV12-3 or TRBV12-4 to TRBJ1-5; D gene ambiguous. V dropped 6 bases and J dropped 9 bases, with 12 bases sitting between them. The CDR3 loop spans 12 amino acids. CDR3 residues: CASRRVPAPQHF. In DNA, the CDR3 is TGTGCCAGCAGGAGGGTGCCAGCGCCCCAGCATTTT.

This clonotype has more than one count but fewer than ten. The rearrangement uses TRBV7-6 and TRBJ1-1; a possible D gene is TRBD1 (5 bases). This CDR3 spans 15 amino acids. Trimming removed 0 bases from V and 1 base from J, with 9 bases in between. Germline V lookup: CDR1 SGHVS, CDR2 FNYEAQ. CDR3 in amino acids: CASSLARDSNTEAFF. As DNA, the CDR3 is TGTGCCAGCAGCTTAGCCCGGGACTCGAACACTGAAGCTTTCTTT.

This clonotype was picked up a small number of times. V and J are TRBV27 and TRBJ2-7, with D possibly matching TRBD2 (5 bases). Trimming shortened V by 3 bases and J by 6 bases, and 12 bases separated the two germline ends. The CDR3 extends over 13 amino acids. From germline, CDR1 is MNHEY and CDR2 SMNVEV (reference sequence). CDR3 in amino acids: CASSFSRAREQYF. The CDR3 coding sequence is TGTGCCAGCAGTTTTTCGAGGGCCCGCGAGCAGTACTTC.

The chain uses TRBV7-2 and TRBJ2-5; unclear D gene. Trimming left V 1 base short and J 2 bases short, with 11 bases between. This CDR3 spans 15 amino acids. Per germline, CDR1 SGHTA and CDR2 FQGNSA. The CDR3: CASSLGTGQQETQYF. CDR3 DNA: TGTGCCAGCAGCTTAGGAACGGGCCAACAAGAGACCCAGTACTTC.

This clonotype came up many times. The chain joins TRBV15 to TRBJ2-7, with D perhaps matching TRBD1 (5 bases). CDR3 length equals 14 residues. The V and J ends lost 1 base and 2 bases respectively, with 9 bases between them. The germline V gene encodes CDR1 LNHNV and CDR2 YYDKDF (reference sequence). CDR3: CATSRGQRTYEQYF. CDR3 coding DNA: TGTGCCACCAGCAGAGGACAGAGAACCTACGAGCAGTACTTC.

This clonotype was picked up many times. The chain carries TRBV5-1 and TRBJ2-1; 8 nucleotides line up with TRBD2. Germline V gene data show CDR1 as SGHRS and CDR2 as YFSETQ. With V trimmed by 1 base and J by 9 bases, 6 bases remained unmatched. CDR3 length equals 14 residues. The CDR3 DNA follows: TGCGCCAGCAGCTTGTATCGGGGGGGGCGTGAGCAGTTCTTC. Protein sequence: CASSLYRGGREQFF.